The next 15 T cell receptor beta chains were all read from a single sample in a study of Graves' ophthalmopathy and Graves' hyperthyroidism. CDR3 regions of TCR beta were amplified from RNA transcripts. HTBI primers were employed in first-round RT-PCR, then a second-round multiplex PCR followed. MiXCR was run by TCRdb on the multiplex PCR reads, yielding one entry per CDR3 protein. The sample includes 200,000 to 250,000 distinct CDR3 sequences, 20% to 25% of them seen just once. The sequenced sample consisted of peripheral blood. These receptors were obtained from a woman aged 50 to 60 with Graves' ophthalmopathy.

This clonotype was seen many times. The chain recombines TRBV24-1 with TRBJ2-3, with D perhaps matching TRBD2 (5 bases). Germline CDR1 and CDR2: KGHDR and SFDVKD. Trimming removed 4 bases at V and 4 bases at J, with 20 bases between. The CDR3 is made up of 17 amino acids. The CDR3 loop reads CATSEPLRGSGADTQYF. The CDR3 coding sequence is TGTGCCACCAGTGAACCCCTCCGCGGGTCCGGTGCAGATACGCAGTATTTT.

The V gene is TRBV5-1, the J gene TRBJ1-1, with D maybe TRBD1 (5 bases). Looked up from germline, CDR1 is SGHRS and CDR2 is YFSETQ. V lost 4 bases to trimming and J lost 1 base, with 11 bases between them. The length of the CDR3 is 14 residues. CDR3 region: CASSPEGPNTEAFF. Here the CDR3 DNA reads TGCGCCAGCAGCCCCGAGGGGCCGAACACTGAAGCTTTCTTT.

This clonotype was detected many times. This rearrangement joins TRBV6-1 to TRBJ2-6, with a tentative D call TRBD2 (6 bases). This CDR3 spans 17 amino acids. The ends were cut back, 4 bases at V and 2 bases at J, with 15 bases in the middle. CDR1 and CDR2 (germline): MNHNS, SASEGT. CDR3 region: CASSVRGLSTGANVLTF. CDR3 nucleotide sequence: TGTGCCAGCAGTGTGCGGGGACTCAGCACTGGGGCCAACGTCCTGACTTTC.

V is TRBV4-1 and J is TRBJ1-2; tentative D call: TRBD1 (5 bases). This CDR3 is built from 14 residues. Germline V gene data show CDR1 as MGHRA and CDR2 as YSYEKL. Trimming shortened V by 1 base and J by 4 bases, and 10 bases separated the two germline ends. CDR3 amino acids: CASSQGDGFYGYTF. DNA for the CDR3: TGCGCCAGCAGCCAAGGGGACGGCTTCTATGGCTACACCTTC.

This clonotype was observed many times. The chain couples TRBV6-6 to TRBJ2-2; 9 nucleotides agree with TRBD1. V gave up 4 bases and J gave up 0 bases; unmatched junction bases: 18. The CDR3 has 21 amino acids. Germline values: CDR1 MNHNY, CDR2 SVGAGI (reference sequence). The CDR3 loop is CASSSRPRDRVENANTGELFF. The CDR3 nucleotides are TGTGCCAGCAGTTCTCGACCCCGGGACAGGGTAGAAAACGCGAACACCGGGGAGCTGTTTTTT.

This clonotype was recorded many times. This could be a read error, since a much larger clone is one nucleotide away. The rearrangement links TRBV20-1 to TRBJ1-2, with 7 bases that match TRBD1. Germline V gene data show CDR1 as DFQATT and CDR2 as SNEGSKA (reference sequence). V lost 3 bases and J lost 4; bases outside the gene matches: 8. This CDR3 is built from 14 residues. As DNA, the CDR3 is TGCAGTGCTAGGTGGGACAGCTTGAGCTATGGCTACACCTTC. Translated, it gives CSARWDSLSYGYTF.

This clonotype was picked up many times. The rearrangement joins TRBV2 to TRBJ2-5; D is ambiguous. Trimming took off 8 bases at V and 7 bases at J, with 14 bases between the two ends. Germline-derived CDR1 and CDR2 are SNHLY and FYNNEI. The CDR3 totals 12 residues. Here the CDR3 reads CASGTGSGTQYF. Here the CDR3 DNA reads TGTGCCAGCGGTACCGGGTCCGGGACCCAGTACTTC.

The table lists this clonotype with many counts. This rearrangement joins TRBV30 to TRBJ1-5; D possibly corresponds to TRBD1 (5 bases). Germline CDR1 GTSNPN, CDR2 SVGIG (reference sequence). This CDR3 has 16 amino acids. V dropped 4 bases and J dropped 2 bases, with 18 bases sitting between them. The CDR3 here is CAWKPVGRAGNQPQHF. The CDR3, as DNA: TGTGCCTGGAAACCAGTCGGCAGGGCTGGCAATCAGCCCCAGCATTTT.

This clonotype has ten or more counts. The CDR3 DNA sequence: TGTGCCAGCAGTTTAGGGGGCGGGGGGGCCAATCAGCCCCAGCATTTT. Residues: CASSLGGGGANQPQHF. The chain links TRBV12-3 or TRBV12-4 to TRBJ1-5; D perhaps matches TRBD1 (6 bases). The ends were cut back, 1 base at V and 3 bases at J, with 13 bases in the middle. This CDR3 region has 16 residues.

The chain is built from TRBV6-2 or TRBV6-3 and TRBJ1-5, with 8 bases fitting TRBD1. Germline-derived CDR1 and CDR2 are MNHEY and SVGEGT. J lost 2 bases, V lost 6 bases, and 9 bases had no gene match. This CDR3 region has 16 residues. CDR3 nucleotide sequence: TGTGCCAGCAGACGCGACAGGGGACGAGGCAATCAGCCCCAGCATTTT. It translates to CASRRDRGRGNQPQHF.

This clonotype was counted ten times or more. This rearrangement joins TRBV11-1 to TRBJ1-1; D unclear. CDR3 size: 16 residues. The germline V and J ends were trimmed by 7 bases and 1 base, with 19 bases remaining between them. Germline CDR1 and CDR2: SGHAT and FQDESV (reference sequence). CDR3 residues: CASTPTSTARNTEAFF. The DNA for the CDR3 is TGTGCCAGCACCCCTACCTCTACGGCAAGGAACACTGAAGCTTTCTTT.

This clonotype was recorded at least ten times. V gene TRBV2 combines with J gene TRBJ2-7; D gene ambiguous. Germline V gene sequence: CDR1 SNHLY, CDR2 FYNNEI. Trimming removed 6 bases from V and 4 bases from J, with 7 bases in between. This CDR3 has 11 residues. This CDR3 is CASSHEYEQYF. The CDR3 nucleotides are TGTGCCAGCAGCCACGAGTACGAGCAGTACTTC.

This clonotype was observed a handful of times. At one end the junction does not follow the germline gene, possibly because of a read error. The V gene is TRBV5-1, the J gene TRBJ1-1, with D perhaps TRBD1 (6 bases). Germline CDR1 SGHRS, CDR2 YFSETQ. The CDR3 has 15 amino acids. CDR3 in amino acids: CASSRSTGMNAEAFF. The CDR3 region has the DNA TGCGCCAGCAGCCGCTCGACAGGCATGAACGCTGAAGCTTTCTTT.

This clonotype has a count of ten or more. One base away lies a much larger clone, so this may be a sequencing read error. The rearrangement links TRBV12-3 or TRBV12-4 to TRBJ1-1, with D unclear. This CDR3 is built from 11 residues. V gave up 5 bases and J gave up 9 bases, with 10 bases separating them. In DNA, the CDR3 is TGTGCCAGCAGTCGCAAGGGTAAAGCTTTCTTT. This encodes CASSRKGKAFF.

This clonotype was detected a few times. The chain links TRBV4-1 to TRBJ1-1; D is ambiguous. There are 14 residues in the CDR3. Per germline, CDR1 MGHRA and CDR2 YSYEKL. Trimming stripped 1 base from V and 8 bases from J, with 14 bases between. The CDR3 nucleotides read TGCGCCAGCAGCCAAGGTGGCAGTCTTACAGAAGCTTTCTTT. Protein sequence: CASSQGGSLTEAFF.